This paragraph reports one TCR beta chain. This CDR3 spans 13 amino acids. V shed 6 bases and J shed 11 bases, with 17 bases lying between them. CDR1 MGHDK and CDR2 SYGVNS come from the germline V gene. The record originates from a study of blood T cell repertoires in COVID-19. Clinical history reported by participants formed the basis on which cohorts were assigned. As originally analysed: Reference gene primer amplification yielded estimated nucleated cell counts. TCRdb's table, derived via immunoSEQ multiplex PCR, lists solely in-frame clones and lacks some. V and J calls and clone size are as listed in that table; D and trimming were resolved from the DNA. The sample has about 160,000 clones; around 82% are singletons.

This sequence was found in a man in his forties who had recovered from COVID-19. The chain couples TRBV25-1 to TRBJ1-5; D is possibly TRBD1 (5 bases). Material: PBMCs or T cells enriched from blood (not recorded which). CDR3 nucleotides: TGTGCCAGCAGCGCCACCCGGGGGAGTTCCCAGCATTTT. Its translation: CASSATRGSSQHF. The full variable domain, rest sourced from reference TRBV25-1 and TRBJ1-5, is EADIYQTPRYLVIGTGKKITLECSQTMGHDKMYWYQQDPGMELHLIHYSYGVNSTEKGDLSSESTVSRIRTEHFPLTLESARPSHTSQYLCASSATRGSSQHFGDGTRLSIL.